The clone carrying this T cell receptor beta chain occurred many times. Noted time point: healthy volunteer bleed at 2 weeks. RNA extraction used unfractionated whole blood as the source of total RNA. This sample was included in a study of human T cells and chemical hapten exposure. TCRdb re-analysed the RACE reads in MiXCR, keeping a single row per CDR3 protein. Among roughly 120,000 distinct CDR3 sequences listed, approximately 9% were seen once. V gave up 3 bases and J gave up 4 bases, with 15 bases separating them. The CDR3 extends over 15 amino acids. In germline, CDR1 is SGDLS, CDR2 YYNGEE. The source material was whole blood. The TCR originated in a male donor in good health. Some clones in this sample may be carry-over from other donors' samples. The V call is TRBV9, the J call TRBJ2-3, with D possibly being TRBD1 (6 bases). The DNA for the CDR3 is TGTGCCAGCAGCGACCAGGGGCCTCCCCCAGATACGCAGTATTTT. As protein: CASSDQGPPPDTQYF.